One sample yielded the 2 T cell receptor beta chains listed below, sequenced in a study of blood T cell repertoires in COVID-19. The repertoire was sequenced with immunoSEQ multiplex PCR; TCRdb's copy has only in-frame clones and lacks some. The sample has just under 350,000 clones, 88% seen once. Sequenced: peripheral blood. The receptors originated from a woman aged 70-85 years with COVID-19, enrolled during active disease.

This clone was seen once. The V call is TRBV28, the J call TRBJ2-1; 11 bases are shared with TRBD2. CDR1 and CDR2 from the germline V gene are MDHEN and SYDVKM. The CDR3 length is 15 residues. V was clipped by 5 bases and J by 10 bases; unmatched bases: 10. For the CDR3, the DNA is TGTGCCAGCAGTAGACCACTAGCGGGGGCTGAGGAGCAGTTCTTC. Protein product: CASSRPLAGAEEQFF.

The CDR3 region has the DNA TGCAGTGCTAGTTTGCAGGGCAGAATGAACACTGAAGCTTTCTTT. It codes for CSASLQGRMNTEAFF. The rearrangement links TRBV20-1 to TRBJ1-1, with D possibly TRBD1 on 5 matching bases. V was clipped by 3 bases and J by 0 bases, with 14 bases between them. CDR1 and CDR2 from the germline V gene are DFQATT and SNEGSKA (reference sequence). The CDR3 consists of 15 residues.